This paragraph reports one T cell receptor (beta chain). The antigen this receptor binds is unknown. Per-nucleotide qualities are absent, and no much larger clonotype sits a single base away. This entry is derived from a study of blood T cell repertoires in COVID-19 (dated by TCRdb to the early 2020s). Study-wide context: Collaborator samples came from the United States, Italy and Spain and covered acute and convalescent phases of COVID-19. The material from the prospective study consisted of cDNA or gDNA derived from T cells, B-cell-depleted T cells, or PBMCs. Subjects who had been exposed to COVID-19, were actively infected with it, or had recovered from it provided the deeply sampled blood TCRbeta repertoires that made up the dataset. The repertoires were released in a freely available public database meant as a resource for research on the immune response to SARS-CoV-2. Samples were obtained from the ongoing ImmuneRACE study (first 160 participants) and from approximately 1,200 subjects provided by 6 global collaborators. The sample metadata nearly always contained a de-identified subject ID, COVID-19 status, age in years and sex. Where available, HLA class I and class II types were taken from metadata supplied by the sample provider and were not determined by assay-based typing.

TCRbeta CDR3 regions were amplified from genomic DNA using the immunoSEQ Assay, a bias-controlled multiplex PCR. Under the source paper's analysis protocol: The number of nucleated cells in each sample was estimated from the amplification of reference gene primers within the assay. To quantify the absolute abundance of each unique TCRbeta CDR3 rearrangement, sequence reads were collapsed and filtered. For each sample, productive Simpson clonality was calculated as the square root of Simpson's diversity index over productive rearrangements. This immuneACCESS table, as held by TCRdb, lists in-frame sequences with V and J called but not all clones. Of the missing ones, under half trace to an unresolved V gene in checked studies; the others have no known cause. The D gene and trimming were derived from the DNA, and the V and J assignments and clone size from that table. This sample comprises about 100,000 clones, roughly 85% of them detected only once. The ten biggest clones cover around 10% of the sample.

Including the terminal cysteine and phenylalanine, the CDR3 comprises 13 residues. Only the CDR3 part of the read is kept: 39 bases, read in frame from the first base. CDR1 and CDR2, looked up from the germline V gene (reference sequence), are SGHNT and YYREEE. V loses 4 bases at its end and J loses 6 bases; junction bases beyond the gene matches: 2. Whole blood was collected in K2EDTA tubes by collaborating institutions according to the institutions' own protocols. For TCRbeta analysis, collaborators shipped samples in one of three forms: frozen whole blood, isolated PBMCs, or DNA extracted from either of those sample types. Findings and caveats that apply to the study as a whole: Clinical and demographic metadata were provided uncurated, with the amount varying by source and participant.

This sequence was found in a woman aged 70 to 79 with acute or convalescent COVID-19. Sequenced: peripheral blood. This chain joins TRBV5-4 to TRBJ1-4; 8 central bases correspond to TRBD1. The DNA reads as follows: TGTGCCAGCAGCCAGGGGGCAGATGAAAAACTGTTTTTT. It encodes CASSQGADEKLFF.